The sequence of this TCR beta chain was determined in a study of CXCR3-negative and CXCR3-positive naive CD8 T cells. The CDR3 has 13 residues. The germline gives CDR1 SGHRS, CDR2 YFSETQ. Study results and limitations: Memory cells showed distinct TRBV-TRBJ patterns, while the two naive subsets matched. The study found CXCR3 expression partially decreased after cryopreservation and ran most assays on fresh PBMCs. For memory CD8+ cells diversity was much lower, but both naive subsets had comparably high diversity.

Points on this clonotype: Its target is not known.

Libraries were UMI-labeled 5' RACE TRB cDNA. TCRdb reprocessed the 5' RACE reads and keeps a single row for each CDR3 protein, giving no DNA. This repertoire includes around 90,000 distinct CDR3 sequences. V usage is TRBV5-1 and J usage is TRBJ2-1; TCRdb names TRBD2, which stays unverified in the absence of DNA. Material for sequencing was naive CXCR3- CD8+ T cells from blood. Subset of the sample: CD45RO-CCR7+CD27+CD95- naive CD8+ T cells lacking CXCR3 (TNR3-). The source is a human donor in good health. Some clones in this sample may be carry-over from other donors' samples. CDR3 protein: CASSPTLANEQFF.